These 8 T cell receptor beta chains were sequenced from one sample in a study of T-cell memory formation after mild COVID-19. MiXCR, run by TCRdb on the 5' RACE reads, gives a single entry per CDR3 protein. The top ten hold less than 25% of the sample, which has about 360,000 distinct CDR3 sequences, approximately 15% seen once. Sample: PBMCs or a T cell subset sorted from them (not recorded which). The receptors originated from a man younger than 35 who had mild COVID-19 (a few samples of this study predate the infection). Cell type and time point are not known.

The chain carries TRBV7-9 and TRBJ1-2, with TRBD1 as a possible D gene (5 bases). The V and J ends lost 8 bases and 5 bases respectively, with 15 bases between them. The V gene's germline CDR1 is SEHNR and CDR2 FQNEAQ (reference sequence). The CDR3 contains 13 residues. The CDR3 here is CASRDPGGYGYTF. The CDR3 DNA follows: TGTGCCAGCCGGGACCCGGGAGGGTATGGCTACACCTTC. The full variable domain, rest sourced from reference TRBV7-9 and TRBJ1-2, is DTGVSQNPRHKITKRGQNVTFRCDPISEHNRLYWYRQTLGQGPEFLTYFQNEAQLEKSRLLSDRFSAERPKGSFSTLEIQRTEQGDSAMYLCASRDPGGYGYTFGSGTRLTVV.

CDR3 protein: CASSLRQPPDTQYF. Written as DNA, the CDR3 is TGTGCCAGCAGCTTAAGGCAGCCTCCAGATACGCAGTATTTT. V gene TRBV11-3 combines with J gene TRBJ2-3; no reliable D call. V dropped 2 bases and J dropped 4 bases, with 10 bases sitting between them. The CDR3 extends over 14 amino acids. Germline V gives CDR1 SGHNT, CDR2 YENEEA.

This clonotype was recorded many times. J is TRBJ2-1 and V is TRBV28; possibly TRBD1 or TRBD2 for D (6 bases each). In germline, CDR1 is MDHEN, CDR2 SYDVKM. The CDR3 extends over 17 amino acids. The V and J ends lost 5 bases and 7 bases respectively, with 24 bases between them. The DNA for the CDR3 is TGTGCCAGCAGTCCTCCTTCTTATCGACAGGCGGGGAATGAGCAGTTCTTC. Its translation is CASSPPSYRQAGNEQFF.

The table lists this clonotype with many counts. J is TRBJ2-3 and V is TRBV5-1; D not resolved. The germline V gene encodes CDR1 SGHRS and CDR2 YFSETQ. The CDR3 loop spans 16 amino acids. With 0 bases removed from V and 5 bases from J, the gap between germline ends came to 16 bases. CDR3 sequence: CASSLEGTVIGDTQYF. The CDR3 DNA reads as TGCGCCAGCAGCTTGGAGGGAACGGTGATAGGAGATACGCAGTATTTT.

This clonotype was seen only a few times. This chain joins TRBV9 and TRBJ2-3; D is perhaps TRBD2 (6 bases). The CDR3 totals 15 residues. CDR1 is SGDLS and CDR2 is YYNGEE in the germline V gene. V was pared by 0 bases and J by 2 bases, with 10 bases between. CDR3 sequence reads: CASSVVGGNTDTQYF. In DNA, the CDR3 is TGTGCCAGCAGCGTAGTTGGGGGGAACACAGATACGCAGTATTTT.

This chain links TRBV6-5 with TRBJ2-3; a weak D match, TRBD1 (5 bases). The V gene lost 2 bases and the J gene lost 4 bases, with 16 bases spanning the gap. The CDR3 totals 16 residues. Germline V gene lookup returns CDR1 MNHEY and CDR2 SVGAGI. CDR3 sequence (DNA): TGTGCCAGCAGTTACGACAGCGCTCGTATTGCAGATACGCAGTATTTT. It specifies CASSYDSARIADTQYF.

This clonotype has more than one count but fewer than ten. The chain uses TRBV6-2 or TRBV6-3 and TRBJ2-7; D not certain. Between the trimmed V and J ends, which lost 6 bases and 6 bases, there was a span of 15 bases. This CDR3 has 13 residues. CDR1 and CDR2 (germline): MNHEY, SVGEGT. CDR3 in DNA: TGTGCCAGCAGGCGAGAGGCCCTGGGCGAGCAGTACTTC. This translates into CASRREALGEQYF.

The chain carries TRBV20-1 and TRBJ2-3, with a weak D call TRBD2 (7 bases). CDR1 and CDR2 (germline): DFQATT, SNEGSKA (reference sequence). The CDR3 extends over 16 amino acids. CDR3 residues: CSGQVGGPVTKDTQYF. The CDR3 DNA reads as TGCAGCGGTCAGGTGGGGGGGCCCGTCACCAAAGATACGCAGTATTTT.